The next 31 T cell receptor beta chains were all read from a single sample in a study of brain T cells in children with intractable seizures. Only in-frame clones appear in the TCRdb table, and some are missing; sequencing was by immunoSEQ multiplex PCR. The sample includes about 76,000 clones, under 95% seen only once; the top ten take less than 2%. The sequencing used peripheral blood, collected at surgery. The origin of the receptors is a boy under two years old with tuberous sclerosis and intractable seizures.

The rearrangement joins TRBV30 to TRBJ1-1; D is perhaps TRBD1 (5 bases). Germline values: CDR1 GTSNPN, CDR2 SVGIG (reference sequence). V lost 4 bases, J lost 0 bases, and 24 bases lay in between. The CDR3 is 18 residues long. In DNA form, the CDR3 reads TGTGCCTGGAAAACGACCGAAAGGAAGGGACGCATGAACACTGAAGCTTTCTTT. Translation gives CAWKTTERKGRMNTEAFF. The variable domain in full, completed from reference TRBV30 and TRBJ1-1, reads SQTIHQWPATLVQPVGSPLSLECTVEGTSNPNLYWYRQAAGRGLQLLFYSVGIGQISSEVPQNLSASRPQDRQFILSSKKLLLSDSGFYLCAWKTTERKGRMNTEAFFGQGTRLTVV.

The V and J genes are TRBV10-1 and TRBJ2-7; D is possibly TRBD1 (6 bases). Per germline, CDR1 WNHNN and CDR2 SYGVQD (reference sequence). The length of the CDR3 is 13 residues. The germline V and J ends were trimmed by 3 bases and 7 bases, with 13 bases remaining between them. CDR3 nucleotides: TGCGCCAGCAGTGAACTAAGCAGGGGTGAGCAGTACTTC. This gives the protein CASSELSRGEQYF.

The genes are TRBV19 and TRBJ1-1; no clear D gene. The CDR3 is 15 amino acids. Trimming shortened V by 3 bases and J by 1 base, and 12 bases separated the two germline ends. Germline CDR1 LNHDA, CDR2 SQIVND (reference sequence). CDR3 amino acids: CASSIGVAGNTEAFF. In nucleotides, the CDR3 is TGTGCCAGTAGTATCGGGGTGGCAGGGAACACTGAAGCTTTCTTT. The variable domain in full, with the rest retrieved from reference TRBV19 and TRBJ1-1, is DGGITQSPKYLFRKEGQNVTLSCEQNLNHDAMYWYRQDPGQGLRLIYYSQIVNDFQKGDIAEGYSVSREKKESFPLTVTSAQKNPTAFYLCASSIGVAGNTEAFFGQGTRLTVV.

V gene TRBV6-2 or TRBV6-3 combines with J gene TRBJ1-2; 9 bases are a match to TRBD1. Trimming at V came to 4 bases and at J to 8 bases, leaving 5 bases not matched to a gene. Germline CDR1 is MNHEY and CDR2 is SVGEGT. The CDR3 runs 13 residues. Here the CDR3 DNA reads TGTGCCAGCAGTTTACAGGGGGCGCCGGGCTACACCTTC. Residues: CASSLQGAPGYTF.

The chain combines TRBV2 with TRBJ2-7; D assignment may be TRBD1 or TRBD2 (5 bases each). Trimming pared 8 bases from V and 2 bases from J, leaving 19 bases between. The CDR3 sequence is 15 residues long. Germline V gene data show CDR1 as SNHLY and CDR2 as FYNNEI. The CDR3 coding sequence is TGTGCCAGCGGAGGCAAGACAGTAAGACCCTACGAGCAGTACTTC. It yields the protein CASGGKTVRPYEQYF. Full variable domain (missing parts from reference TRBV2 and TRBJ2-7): EPEVTQTPSHQVTQMGQEVILRCVPISNHLYFYWYRQILGQKVEFLVSFYNNEISEKSEIFDDQFSVERPDGSNFTLKIRSTKLEDSAMYFCASGGKTVRPYEQYFGPGTRLTVT.

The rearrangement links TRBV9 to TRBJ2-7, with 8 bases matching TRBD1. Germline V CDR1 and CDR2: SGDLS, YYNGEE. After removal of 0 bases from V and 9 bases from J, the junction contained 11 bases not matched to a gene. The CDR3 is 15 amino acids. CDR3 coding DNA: TGTGCCAGCAGCGTAGGAGGAGGGACAGGAATTCTGCAGTACTTC. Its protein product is CASSVGGGTGILQYF.

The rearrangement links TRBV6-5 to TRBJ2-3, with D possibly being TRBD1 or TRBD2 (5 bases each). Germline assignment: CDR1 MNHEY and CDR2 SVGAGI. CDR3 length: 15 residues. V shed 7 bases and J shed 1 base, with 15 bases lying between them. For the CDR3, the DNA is TGTGCCAGCATATCCAGACGAGGGGGCACAGATACGCAGTATTTT. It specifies CASISRRGGTDTQYF.

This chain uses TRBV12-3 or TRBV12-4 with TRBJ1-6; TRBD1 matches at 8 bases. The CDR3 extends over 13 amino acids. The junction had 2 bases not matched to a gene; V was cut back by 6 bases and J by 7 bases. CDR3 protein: CASSWDRNSPLHF. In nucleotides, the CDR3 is TGTGCCAGCAGCTGGGACAGGAATTCACCCCTCCACTTT.

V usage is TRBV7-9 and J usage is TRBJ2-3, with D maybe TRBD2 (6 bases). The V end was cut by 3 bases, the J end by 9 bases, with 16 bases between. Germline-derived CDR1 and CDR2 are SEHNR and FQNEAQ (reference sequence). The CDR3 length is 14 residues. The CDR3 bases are TGTGCCAGCAGCTTTTGGCGGGGCCCACACACGCAGTATTTT. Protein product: CASSFWRGPHTQYF.

DNA for the CDR3: TGTGCCATCAGTGACGACGTATATAGCAATCAGCCCCAGCATTTT. Translating gives CAISDDVYSNQPQHF. The rearrangement uses TRBV10-3 and TRBJ1-5; no clear D gene. Trimming shortened V by 3 bases and J by 0 bases, and 9 bases separated the two germline ends. CDR1 is ENHRY, CDR2 SYGVKD, per germline. CDR3 length: 15 residues.

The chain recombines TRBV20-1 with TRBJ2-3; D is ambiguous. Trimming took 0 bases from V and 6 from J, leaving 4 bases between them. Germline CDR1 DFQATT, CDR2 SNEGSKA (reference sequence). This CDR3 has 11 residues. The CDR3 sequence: CSAREGDTQYF. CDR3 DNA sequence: TGCAGTGCTAGAGAGGGGGATACGCAGTATTTT.

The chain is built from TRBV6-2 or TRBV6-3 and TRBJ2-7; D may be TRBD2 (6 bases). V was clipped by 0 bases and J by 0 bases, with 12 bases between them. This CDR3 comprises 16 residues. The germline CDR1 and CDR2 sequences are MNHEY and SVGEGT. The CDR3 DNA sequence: TGTGCCAGCAGTTACTCCCCCCCCGGGGGCTCCTACGAGCAGTACTTC. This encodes CASSYSPPGGSYEQYF.

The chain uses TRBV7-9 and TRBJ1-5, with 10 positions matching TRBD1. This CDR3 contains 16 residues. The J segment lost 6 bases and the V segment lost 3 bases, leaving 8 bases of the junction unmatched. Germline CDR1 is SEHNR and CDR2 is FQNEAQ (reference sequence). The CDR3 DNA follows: TGTGCCAGCAGCTTGACCGGGACAGGGGACGGTCAGCCCCAGCATTTT. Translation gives CASSLTGTGDGQPQHF.

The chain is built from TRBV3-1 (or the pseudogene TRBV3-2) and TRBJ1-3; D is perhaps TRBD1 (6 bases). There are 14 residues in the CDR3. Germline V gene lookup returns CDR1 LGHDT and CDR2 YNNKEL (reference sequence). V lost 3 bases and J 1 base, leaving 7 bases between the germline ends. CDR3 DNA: TGTGCCAGCAGCCAGGGGGCATCTGGAAACACCATATATTTT. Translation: CASSQGASGNTIYF.

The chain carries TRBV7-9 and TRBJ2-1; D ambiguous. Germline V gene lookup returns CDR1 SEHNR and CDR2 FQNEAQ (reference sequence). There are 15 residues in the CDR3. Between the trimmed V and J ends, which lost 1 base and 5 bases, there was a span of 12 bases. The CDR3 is CASSLELLIDNEQFF. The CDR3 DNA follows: TGTGCCAGCAGCTTAGAACTCCTGATCGACAATGAGCAGTTCTTC.

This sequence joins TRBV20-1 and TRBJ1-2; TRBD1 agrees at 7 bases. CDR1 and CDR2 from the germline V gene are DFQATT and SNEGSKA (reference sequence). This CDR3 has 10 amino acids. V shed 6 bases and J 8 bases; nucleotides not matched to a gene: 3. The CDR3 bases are TGCAGTGCAGACAGGGTCGGCTACACCTTC. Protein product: CSADRVGYTF.

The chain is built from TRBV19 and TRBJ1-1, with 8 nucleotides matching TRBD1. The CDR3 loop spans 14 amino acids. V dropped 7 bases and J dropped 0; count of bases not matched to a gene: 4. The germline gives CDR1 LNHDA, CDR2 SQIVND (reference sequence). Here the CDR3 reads CASTPGQVNTEAFF. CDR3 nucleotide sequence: TGTGCCAGTACCCCGGGACAGGTGAACACTGAAGCTTTCTTT.

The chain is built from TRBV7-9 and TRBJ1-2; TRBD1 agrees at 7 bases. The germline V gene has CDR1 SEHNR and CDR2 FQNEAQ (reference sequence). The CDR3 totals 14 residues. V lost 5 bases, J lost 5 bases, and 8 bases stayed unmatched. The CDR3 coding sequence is TGTGCCAGCAGCGCCCCCGGGACAGAATATGGCTACACCTTC. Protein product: CASSAPGTEYGYTF.

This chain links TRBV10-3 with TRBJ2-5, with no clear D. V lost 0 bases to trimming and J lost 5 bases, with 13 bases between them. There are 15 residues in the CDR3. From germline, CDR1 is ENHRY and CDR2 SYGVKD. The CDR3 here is CAISESTSSLETQYF. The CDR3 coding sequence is TGTGCCATCAGTGAGTCGACGTCTAGTCTGGAGACCCAGTACTTC.

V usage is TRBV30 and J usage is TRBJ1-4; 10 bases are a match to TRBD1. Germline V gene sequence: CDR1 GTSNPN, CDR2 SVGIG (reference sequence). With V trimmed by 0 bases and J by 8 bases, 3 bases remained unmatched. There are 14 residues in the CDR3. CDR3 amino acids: CAWSVDRGREKLFF. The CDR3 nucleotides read TGTGCCTGGAGTGTTGACAGGGGGCGGGAAAAACTGTTTTTT.

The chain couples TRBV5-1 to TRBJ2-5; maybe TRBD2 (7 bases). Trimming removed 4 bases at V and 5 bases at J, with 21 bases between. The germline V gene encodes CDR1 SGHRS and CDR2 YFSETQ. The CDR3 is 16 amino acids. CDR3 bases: TGCGCCAGCAGCATCATGGGGGGGCGCCGTCGGGAGACCCAGTACTTC. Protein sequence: CASSIMGGRRRETQYF. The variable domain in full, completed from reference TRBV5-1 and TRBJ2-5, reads KAGVTQTPRYLIKTRGQQVTLSCSPISGHRSVSWYQQTPGQGLQFLFEYFSETQRNKGNFPGRFSGRQFSNSRSEMNVSTLELGDSALYLCASSIMGGRRRETQYFGPGTRLLVL.

CDR3 amino acids: CADRNNYSGNTIYF. The CDR3 DNA is TGTGCCGATCGGAACAACTACTCTGGAAACACCATATATTTT. The chain links TRBV2 to TRBJ1-3; D ambiguous. Per the germline V gene, CDR1 is SNHLY and CDR2 is FYNNEI. The CDR3 has 14 amino acids. Trimming pared 11 bases from V and 0 bases from J, leaving 14 bases between.

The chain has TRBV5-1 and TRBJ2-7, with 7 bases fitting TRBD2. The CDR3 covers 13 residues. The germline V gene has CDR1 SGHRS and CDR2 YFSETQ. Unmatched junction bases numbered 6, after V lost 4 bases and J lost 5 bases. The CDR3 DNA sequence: TGCGCCAGCAGCCAACCGGGGGGTCACGAGCAGTACTTC. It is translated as CASSQPGGHEQYF.

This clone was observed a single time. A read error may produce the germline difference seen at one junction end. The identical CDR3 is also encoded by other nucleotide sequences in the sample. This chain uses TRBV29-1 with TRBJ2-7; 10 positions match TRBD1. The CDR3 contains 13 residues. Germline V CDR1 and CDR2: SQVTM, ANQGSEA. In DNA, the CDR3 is TGCAGCGTGGAAGGACAGGGGGCCTACGAGCAGTACTTC. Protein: CSVEGQGAYEQYF.

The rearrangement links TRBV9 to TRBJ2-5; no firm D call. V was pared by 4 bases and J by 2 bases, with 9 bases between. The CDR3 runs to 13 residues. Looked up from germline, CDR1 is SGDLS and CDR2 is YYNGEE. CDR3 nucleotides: TGTGCCAGCAGCCCTCGGTCGCAAGAGACCCAGTACTTC. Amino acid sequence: CASSPRSQETQYF.

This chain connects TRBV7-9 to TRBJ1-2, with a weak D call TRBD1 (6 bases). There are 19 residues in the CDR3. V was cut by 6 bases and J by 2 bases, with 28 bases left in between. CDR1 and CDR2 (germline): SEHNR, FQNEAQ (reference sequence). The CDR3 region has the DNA TGTGCCAGCAGACCGAACACTGGGAACGCAAACAGGGAAAACTATGGCTACACCTTC. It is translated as CASRPNTGNANRENYGYTF.

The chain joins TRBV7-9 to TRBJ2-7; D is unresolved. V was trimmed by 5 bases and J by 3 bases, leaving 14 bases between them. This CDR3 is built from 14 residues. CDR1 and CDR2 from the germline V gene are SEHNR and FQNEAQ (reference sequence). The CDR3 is CASSHPYSGYEQYF. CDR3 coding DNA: TGTGCCAGCAGCCACCCCTACAGTGGCTACGAGCAGTACTTC.

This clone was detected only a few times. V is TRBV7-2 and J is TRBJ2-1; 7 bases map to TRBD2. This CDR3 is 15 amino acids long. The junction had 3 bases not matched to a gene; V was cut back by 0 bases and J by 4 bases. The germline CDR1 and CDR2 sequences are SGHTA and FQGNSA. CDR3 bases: TGTGCCAGCAGCTTAGCCCCTAGCGGATACAATGAGCAGTTCTTC. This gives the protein CASSLAPSGYNEQFF.

The CDR3 sequence is CASSSLFFKAGGANVLTF. The DNA for the CDR3 is TGTGCCAGCAGCTCTCTTTTTTTTAAGGCTGGTGGGGCCAACGTCCTGACTTTC. The chain is built from TRBV13 and TRBJ2-6; D not certain. The CDR3 spans 18 residues. V lost 4 bases and J lost 3, with 19 bases in between. Germline CDR1 reads PRHDT; CDR2 reads FYEKMQ (reference sequence). Looking up the rest from reference TRBV13 and TRBJ2-6 gives the full variable domain: AAGVIQSPRHLIKEKRETATLKCYPIPRHDTVYWYQQGPGQDPQFLISFYEKMQSDKGSIPDRFSAQQFSDYHSELNMSSLELGDSALYFCASSSLFFKAGGANVLTFGAGSRLTVL.

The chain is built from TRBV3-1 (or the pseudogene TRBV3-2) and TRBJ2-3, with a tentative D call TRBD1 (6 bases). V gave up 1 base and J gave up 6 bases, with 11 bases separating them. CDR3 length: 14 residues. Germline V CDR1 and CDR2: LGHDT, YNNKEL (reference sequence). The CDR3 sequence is CASSQGGGWDTQYF. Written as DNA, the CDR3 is TGTGCCAGCAGCCAAGGTGGGGGCTGGGATACGCAGTATTTT.

This chain's CDR3 is CASRLGFGSANYGYTF. The CDR3 nucleotides read TGTGCCAGCAGACTTGGTTTCGGGAGCGCTAACTATGGCTACACCTTC. This chain joins TRBV5-8 and TRBJ1-2, with unresolved D. Trimming removed 5 bases from V and 0 bases from J, with 17 bases in between. Germline CDR1 SGHTS, CDR2 YDEGEE. CDR3 length: 16 amino acids.